The 15 T cell receptor beta chains below all came from one sample that was sequenced in a study of early T cells in non-severe SARS-CoV-2 infection (dated by TCRdb to about 2021). The library was prepared using 5' RACE. TCRdb names NextSeq 500 as the instrument used. TCRdb cleaned the public reads at Q25 with fastp, built clones with MiXCR and kept in-frame beta chains. CDR3 protein sequences are deduplicated, and each keeps its most common genes and DNA. The sample yields about 92,000 distinct CDR3 sequences; 13% to 15% were counted once. The ten largest account for about 6% of the sample. Sequencing was done on a sample of whole blood. These receptors were collected from an adult who was a healthcare worker with PCR-confirmed SARS-CoV-2 infection or an uninfected control (not recorded which).

The chain recombines TRBV29-1 with TRBJ2-7; 8 bases agree with TRBD1. The V and J ends lost 5 bases and 1 base, in that order; junction bases with no gene match: 1. Per germline, CDR1 SQVTM and CDR2 ANQGSEA. This CDR3 is built from 12 residues. The CDR3 protein is CSVQGASYEQYF. DNA of the CDR3: TGCAGCGTTCAGGGGGCTTCCTACGAGCAGTACTTC.

This clonotype was seen a few times. The chain links TRBV10-3 to TRBJ2-7, with a tentative D call TRBD2 (7 bases). The germline V gene encodes CDR1 ENHRY and CDR2 SYGVKD. Trimming stripped 8 bases from V and 5 bases from J, with 13 bases between. This CDR3 is 12 amino acids long. The CDR3 sequence is CAILGGPDEQYF. Here the CDR3 DNA reads TGTGCCATCCTGGGGGGGCCAGACGAGCAGTACTTC.

This clonotype was recorded a few times. The chain couples TRBV6-2 or TRBV6-3 to TRBJ1-1; D perhaps matches TRBD1 (5 bases). CDR1 is MNHEY and CDR2 is SVGEGT in the germline V gene. Trimming took 2 bases from V and 3 from J, leaving 13 bases between them. The CDR3 runs 15 residues. The CDR3: CASSYQGWRYTEAFF. CDR3 coding DNA: TGTGCCAGCAGTTACCAGGGTTGGAGGTACACTGAAGCTTTCTTT.

The sample holds a few counts of this clonotype. The chain carries TRBV29-1 and TRBJ2-7; D may correspond to TRBD1 or TRBD2 (6 bases each). The germline CDR1 and CDR2 sequences are SQVTM and ANQGSEA. The V end was cut by 3 bases, the J end by 4 bases, with 16 bases between. This CDR3 is 14 amino acids long. The CDR3 DNA sequence: TGCAGCGTTGAGGGCAGGGGAGGTGATTACGAGCAGTACTTC. This gives the protein CSVEGRGGDYEQYF.

This clonotype occurred a few times. The chain links TRBV4-1 to TRBJ2-7, with 10 bases fitting TRBD1. From germline, CDR1 is MGHRA and CDR2 YSYEKL. J lost 3 bases, V lost 3 bases, and 2 bases had no gene match. This CDR3 region has 14 residues. Here the CDR3 DNA reads TGCGCCAGCAGCCATCGGACAGGGGGCTACGAGCAGTACTTC. It translates to CASSHRTGGYEQYF.

This clonotype has only a few counts. The V call is TRBV2, the J call TRBJ2-7, with a weak D call TRBD1 (6 bases). V lost 10 bases and J 3 bases, leaving 10 bases between the germline ends. CDR3 length: 11 amino acids. Germline V gene lookup returns CDR1 SNHLY and CDR2 FYNNEI. The CDR3 DNA reads TGTGCCATTAACAGGGACTACGAGCAGTACTTC. Protein: CAINRDYEQYF.

This clonotype has a handful of counts. The chain carries TRBV28 and TRBJ2-1, with 7 bases identical to TRBD1. In germline, CDR1 is MDHEN, CDR2 SYDVKM. V lost 2 bases, J lost 0 bases, and 7 bases stayed unmatched. This CDR3 has 17 residues. CDR3 nucleotides: TGTGCCAGCAGTTTAAGGTCTGGGACAGCCTCCTACAATGAGCAGTTCTTC. It yields the protein CASSLRSGTASYNEQFF.

The chain employs TRBV9 and TRBJ2-3, with TRBD2 matching over 8 bases. This CDR3 is 13 amino acids long. V gave up 6 bases and J gave up 3 bases; unmatched junction bases: 3. Germline V gene sequence: CDR1 SGDLS, CDR2 YYNGEE. The CDR3 DNA reads TGTGCCAGCACGGGGGGGATAACAGATACGCAGTATTTT. Encoded protein: CASTGGITDTQYF.

This clonotype showed up just a few times. The rearrangement joins TRBV6-1 to TRBJ2-1; D is possibly TRBD1 or TRBD2 (5 bases each). This CDR3 has 15 amino acids. V dropped 2 bases and J dropped 9 bases, with 17 bases sitting between them. The germline V gene has CDR1 MNHNS and CDR2 SASEGT. CDR3 loop: CASSESGLGTVEQFF. CDR3 in DNA: TGTGCCAGCAGTGAATCTGGCTTGGGGACGGTTGAGCAGTTCTTC.

This rearrangement joins TRBV28 to TRBJ2-3, with 11 bases that match TRBD2. Germline CDR1 is MDHEN and CDR2 is SYDVKM. V dropped 6 bases and J dropped 2; count of bases not matched to a gene: 1. CDR3 length: 14 residues. This CDR3 reads CASRLAGATDTQYF. CDR3 nucleotide sequence: TGTGCCAGCAGACTAGCGGGGGCCACAGATACGCAGTATTTT.

This clonotype was counted between two and nine times. The J gene is TRBJ1-1, the V gene TRBV18; 9 bases are shared with TRBD1. J gave up 4 bases and V 3 bases, and 9 bases lay outside the gene matches. CDR3 length equals 16 residues. Looked up from germline, CDR1 is KGHSH and CDR2 is LQKENI. This CDR3 reads CASSPRQGVIGTEAFF. Written as DNA, the CDR3 is TGTGCCAGCTCACCCCGACAGGGGGTAATAGGCACTGAAGCTTTCTTT.

This clonotype was counted a few times. The chain links TRBV29-1 to TRBJ1-2, with 7 bases that match TRBD1. V was clipped by 7 bases and J by 4 bases; unmatched bases: 12. The CDR3 is 14 residues long. CDR1 is SQVTM and CDR2 is ANQGSEA in the germline V gene. CDR3: CSASTGTQFYGYTF. CDR3 bases: TGCAGCGCCTCGACAGGGACGCAATTCTATGGCTACACCTTC.

The table lists this clonotype with a few counts. The chain combines TRBV5-6 with TRBJ2-1, with 7 bases matching TRBD2. V shed 9 bases and J 2 bases; nucleotides not matched to a gene: 2. The CDR3 runs 12 residues. Per the germline V gene, CDR1 is SGHDT and CDR2 is YYEEEE. CDR3 residues: CATGGTYNEQFF. The CDR3, as DNA: TGTGCCACCGGGGGGACCTACAATGAGCAGTTCTTC.

As for this clonotype: Since a much larger clone is just one base distant, this may be a read error. The chain carries TRBV6-5 and TRBJ1-2; D unclear. CDR1 and CDR2 from the germline V gene are MNHEY and SVGAGI. With 5 bases removed from V and 5 bases from J, the gap between germline ends came to 15 bases. This CDR3 is 14 amino acids long. CDR3 residues: CASSPGSRWYGYTF. The CDR3 nucleotides read TGTGCCAGCAGTCCCGGCAGCAGGTGGTATGGCTACACCTTC.

This clonotype was seen only a few times. V is TRBV18 and J is TRBJ1-2; D may be TRBD1 (5 bases). Looked up from germline, CDR1 is KGHSH and CDR2 is LQKENI. The CDR3 runs 15 residues. The V end lost 3 bases, the J end lost 6 bases, and 17 bases lay between the germline ends. For the CDR3, the DNA is TGTGCCAGCTCACCCTCGCGGACACAACGGCATGGCTACACCTTC. Its protein product is CASSPSRTQRHGYTF. Drawing the rest from reference TRBV18 and TRBJ1-2, the complete variable domain is NAGVMQNPRHLVRRRGQEARLRCSPMKGHSHVYWYRQLPEEGLKFMVYLQKENIIDESGMPKERFSAEFPKEGPSILRIQQVVRGDSAAYFCASSPSRTQRHGYTFGSGTRLTVV.